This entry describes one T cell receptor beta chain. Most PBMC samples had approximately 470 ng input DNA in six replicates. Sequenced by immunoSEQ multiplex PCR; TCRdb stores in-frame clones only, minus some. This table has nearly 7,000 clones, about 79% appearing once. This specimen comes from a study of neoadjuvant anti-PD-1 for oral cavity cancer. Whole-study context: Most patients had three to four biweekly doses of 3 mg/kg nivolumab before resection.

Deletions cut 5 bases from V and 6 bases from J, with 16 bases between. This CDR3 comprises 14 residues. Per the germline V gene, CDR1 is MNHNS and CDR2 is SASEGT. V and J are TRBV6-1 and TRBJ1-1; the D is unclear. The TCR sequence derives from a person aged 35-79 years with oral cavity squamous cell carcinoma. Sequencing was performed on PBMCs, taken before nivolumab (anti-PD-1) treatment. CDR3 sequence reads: CASSQGFPWAEAFF. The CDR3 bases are TGTGCCAGCAGTCAAGGGTTTCCATGGGCTGAAGCTTTCTTT.